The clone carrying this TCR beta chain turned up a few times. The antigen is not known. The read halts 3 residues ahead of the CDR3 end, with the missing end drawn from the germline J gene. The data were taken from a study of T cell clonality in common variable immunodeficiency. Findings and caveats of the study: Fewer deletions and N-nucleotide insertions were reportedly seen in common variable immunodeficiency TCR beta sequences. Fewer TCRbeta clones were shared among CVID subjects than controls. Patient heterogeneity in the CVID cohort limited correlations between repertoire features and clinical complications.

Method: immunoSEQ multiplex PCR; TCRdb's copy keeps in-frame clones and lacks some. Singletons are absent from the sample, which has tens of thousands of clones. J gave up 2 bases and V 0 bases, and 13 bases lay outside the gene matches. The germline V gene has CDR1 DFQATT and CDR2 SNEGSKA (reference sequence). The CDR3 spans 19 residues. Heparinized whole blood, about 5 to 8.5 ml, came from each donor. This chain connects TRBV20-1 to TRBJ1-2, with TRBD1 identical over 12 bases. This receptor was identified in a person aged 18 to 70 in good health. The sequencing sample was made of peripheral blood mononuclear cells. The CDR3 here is CSAREAAGTGGVWNYGYTF. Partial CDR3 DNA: TGCAGTGCTAGAGAAGCTGCTGGGACAGGGGGCGTTTGGAACTATGGC.